This TCR beta chain was retrieved from a study of OX40 agonist ivuxolimab in advanced cancers. Concerning the study at large: Ivuxolimab was an agonistic, fully human IgG2 monoclonal antibody directed against OX40 (CD134), a costimulatory receptor. Of the roughly 50 dose-escalation patients, hepatocellular carcinoma was present in 19, melanoma in some 15, renal cell carcinoma in 9 and head and neck cancer in 9. The point of sequencing TCRbeta in the periphery was to test whether ivuxolimab changed TCR sequence diversity and drove clonal T-cell expansion. Partial responses were achieved by three dose-escalation patients, of whom one had hepatocellular carcinoma and two had cutaneous melanoma. In the dose-escalation cohort, roughly 80% of patients were male, and the mean age was roughly 60 years, with a range of about 20 to 90. Patients were allowed to have had prior anti-PD-1, anti-PD-L1 or anti-CTLA-4 therapy, and approximately 40% of the dose-escalation patients had been treated with checkpoint inhibitors. Intravenous ivuxolimab was administered to patients every 2 weeks at six dose levels: 0.01, 0.1, 0.3, 1.5, 3 and 10 mg/kg. The monotherapy dose-escalation portion (N of about 57 patients) of the phase I ivuxolimab trial is reported in the paper.

The study at large found these results: After ivuxolimab, more expanded clones were found on average in CD8+ T cells than in CD4+ T cells. At doses from 0.1 to 3.0 mg/kg, clonal expansion was seen in both CD4+ and CD8+ blood T cells between baseline and week 6. In the 0.1-3.0 mg/kg groups, partial responders had among the lowest normalized peripheral clonal expansion, particularly in CD8+ T cells. Low levels of normalized T-cell clonal expansion were also seen in some patients who did not respond. Antigen specificity was not determined for the clonally expanded peripheral T cells.

Genomic DNA was extracted from sorted cells for sequencing of the TCRbeta CDR3 region. The immunoSEQ Assay was used for sequencing of TCRbeta CDR3 regions. The immuneACCESS repertoire file appears here via TCRdb, limited to in-frame rearrangements. These files lack a portion of the clones; in checked studies, under half of the deficit traces to unresolved V genes, and the cause of the others is not known. The sample contains roughly 50,000 clones, roughly 90% of them found a single time. Approximately 12% of the sample is taken by the ten largest. Patients with a history of autoimmune disease or receiving systemic immunosuppression were excluded from the trial. In every dose cohort, peripheral blood was drawn for TCR sequencing at baseline, cycle 4 day 1, and cycle 7 day 1. The samples were taken from a phase I, first-in-human, multicenter, open-label dose-escalation trial of ivuxolimab. Adults with locally advanced or metastatic melanoma, renal cell, hepatocellular, or head and neck squamous cell carcinoma were enrolled in the trial. Before TCR sequencing, CD4+ and CD8+ T cells were separately sorted from peripheral blood.

Regarding this clone: Its antigen specificity is not known. Per-base quality was not reported, and no clone a single base away is much larger than it.

V is shortened by 6 bases, J by 1 base, and the region joining them spans 18 bases. The CDR3 spans 16 residues, from the cysteine through the phenylalanine. Just CDR3 DNA is preserved here, 48 bases in frame from base 1. CDR1 and CDR2 were assigned from the germline V gene as MDHEN and SYDVKM. The sequence derives from an adult with an advanced solid tumor such as melanoma, head and neck, liver or kidney cancer. This specimen consisted of CD4+ or CD8+ T cells sorted from blood, obtained in a trial of the OX40 agonist ivuxolimab. The chain is made from TRBV28 and TRBJ1-2, with TRBD1 perhaps the D gene, on 6 matching bases. The DNA reads TGTGCCAGCAGCCGTCCCCTCAGGGGTGGTAACTATGGCTACACCTTC. Its translation is CASSRPLRGGNYGYTF.